This TCR beta chain originates from a study of control samples from healthy donors and cancer patients. Libraries were prepared by immunoSEQ multiplex PCR; TCRdb keeps only in-frame clonotypes and omits some of them. The data contain some 150,000 clones, around 94% of them seen just once; the ten biggest clones take up around 15%. Trimming removed 6 bases at V and 3 bases at J, with 17 bases between. CDR3 length: 15 amino acids. Germline assignment: CDR1 LGHDT and CDR2 YNNKEL (reference sequence). The rearrangement uses TRBV3-1 (or the pseudogene TRBV3-2) and TRBJ1-2; D is perhaps TRBD1 (6 bases). The source of this sequence is a man in his sixties with colorectal cancer. Material for sequencing was PBMCs. The CDR3 reads CASRRRDTEHYGYTF. As DNA, the CDR3 is TGTGCCAGCAGACGTCGGGACACAGAACACTATGGCTACACCTTC.